These 11 T cell receptor beta chains originate from one sample sequenced in a study of OX40 agonist ivuxolimab in advanced cancers. The data were produced by immunoSEQ multiplex PCR, yet TCRdb's version contains in-frame clones alone and is incomplete. Of about 60,000 clones listed, roughly 86% are singletons. This specimen consisted of CD4+ or CD8+ T cells sorted from blood, obtained in a trial of the OX40 agonist ivuxolimab. Receptor source: an adult with an advanced solid tumor such as melanoma, head and neck, liver or kidney cancer.

This clone was detected only once. The rearrangement links TRBV11-2 to TRBJ2-3; a weak D match, TRBD2 (7 bases). The V gene's germline CDR1 is SGHAT and CDR2 FQNNGV. CDR3 size: 15 residues. V shed 2 bases and J shed 1 base, with 10 bases lying between them. DNA of the CDR3: TGTGCCAGCAGCTTACGGGGGGCGGGCACAGATACGCAGTATTTT. It yields the protein CASSLRGAGTDTQYF.

V usage is TRBV2 and J usage is TRBJ1-2; 7 bases agree with TRBD1. The V gene's germline CDR1 is SNHLY and CDR2 FYNNEI. The CDR3 spans 17 residues. The V and J ends lost 4 bases and 3 bases, in that order; junction bases with no gene match: 14. The chain's CDR3 is CASSGRRQGLRHYGYTF. DNA of the CDR3: TGTGCCAGCAGTGGACGGAGACAGGGATTACGTCACTATGGCTACACCTTC.

The genes are TRBV6-5 and TRBJ2-1, with TRBD2 identical over 12 bases. The CDR3 is made up of 15 amino acids. The V segment lost 6 bases and the J segment 4 bases; nucleotides outside the gene matches: 4. Germline V gene lookup returns CDR1 MNHEY and CDR2 SVGAGI. The CDR3 is CASRPGLAGYNEQFF. The CDR3 DNA follows: TGTGCCAGCAGGCCTGGACTAGCGGGGTACAATGAGCAGTTCTTC.

The chain recombines TRBV10-3 with TRBJ2-1, with D possibly matching TRBD2 (7 bases). This CDR3 has 13 residues. V was pared by 10 bases and J by 6 bases, with 16 bases between. Germline assignment: CDR1 ENHRY and CDR2 SYGVKD. The CDR3 coding sequence is TGTGCCACCGGACTAGGGGGATTCAATGAGCAGTTCTTC. As protein: CATGLGGFNEQFF.

The chain recombines TRBV19 with TRBJ2-1, with 12 nucleotides matching TRBD2. The CDR3 contains 15 residues. The germline V gene encodes CDR1 LNHDA and CDR2 SQIVND (reference sequence). V lost 5 bases, J lost 9 bases, and 8 bases stayed unmatched. DNA of the CDR3: TGTGCCAGTAGTGGTGCTAGCGGGGGGGCCCGTGAGCAGTTCTTC. Protein sequence: CASSGASGGAREQFF.

The chain recombines TRBV27 with TRBJ1-5; TRBD1 aligns across 8 bases. J was trimmed by 15 bases and V by 6 bases; bases with no gene match: 16. Looked up from germline, CDR1 is MNHEY and CDR2 is SMNVEV (reference sequence). CDR3 size: 14 residues. CDR3 loop: CASRPTRQGAFSHF. As DNA, the CDR3 is TGTGCCAGCAGGCCTACACGGCAGGGGGCATTCTCGCATTTT.

The rearrangement joins TRBV11-2 to TRBJ2-7; D is perhaps TRBD2 (5 bases). The length of the CDR3 is 13 residues. CDR1 is SGHAT, CDR2 FQNNGV, per germline. V was shortened by 0 bases and J by 6 bases, with 9 bases between the two germline ends. The CDR3 sequence: CASSLDYGVEQYF. DNA for the CDR3: TGTGCCAGCAGCTTAGATTACGGGGTCGAGCAGTACTTC.

V gene TRBV5-5 combines with J gene TRBJ1-1; 10 nucleotides align to TRBD1. This CDR3 has 16 amino acids. Trimming took 2 bases from V and 3 from J; bases not matched to a gene: 7. Germline lookup yields CDR1 SGHKS and CDR2 YYEKEE (reference sequence). This CDR3 reads CASSFRQGARDTEAFF. The CDR3 region has the DNA TGTGCCAGCAGCTTCCGACAGGGGGCGCGGGACACTGAAGCTTTCTTT.

The genes are TRBV2 and TRBJ2-3; 11 nucleotides align to TRBD1. This CDR3 is built from 15 residues. In germline, CDR1 is SNHLY, CDR2 FYNNEI. V dropped 7 bases and J dropped 1; count of bases not matched to a gene: 4. This CDR3 reads CASTGQGVGTDTQYF. CDR3 nucleotide sequence: TGTGCCAGCACGGGACAGGGGGTCGGCACAGATACGCAGTATTTT. Based on the CDR3 plus reference TRBV2 and TRBJ2-3, the full variable domain is EPEVTQTPSHQVTQMGQEVILRCVPISNHLYFYWYRQILGQKVEFLVSFYNNEISEKSEIFDDQFSVERPDGSNFTLKIRSTKLEDSAMYFCASTGQGVGTDTQYFGPGTRLTVL.

The chain combines TRBV30 with TRBJ1-1; D perhaps matches TRBD1 (5 bases). CDR1 and CDR2 from the germline V gene are GTSNPN and SVGIG (reference sequence). This CDR3 region has 15 residues. V gave up 1 base and J gave up 4 bases, with 16 bases separating them. The CDR3 region is CAWSGQLIQGTEAFF. For the CDR3, the DNA is TGTGCCTGGAGTGGACAGCTCATTCAGGGCACTGAAGCTTTCTTT.

The chain is built from TRBV6-1 and TRBJ1-3, with 7 nucleotides matching TRBD1. The junction had 5 bases not matched to a gene; V was cut back by 9 bases and J by 3 bases. Germline V gene lookup returns CDR1 MNHNS and CDR2 SASEGT. This CDR3 contains 13 residues. CDR3 residues: CASGTDIGNTIYF. The CDR3 DNA follows: TGTGCCAGTGGGACAGATATTGGAAACACCATATATTTT.